The 14 T cell receptor beta chains presented below share a single source sample, sequenced in a study of vaccination effects on CD4 cells after COVID-19 (dated by TCRdb to between 2020 and 2023). Their cognate antigens are unknown. Library creation used the immunoSEQ multiplex PCR assay. TCRdb limited this immuneACCESS table to in-frame rearrangements with V and J called. A share of clones is missing; checked studies link under half to unresolved V genes, and the rest is unexplained. The sample has around 20,000 clones on record, 76% of them singletons. Roughly 9.2% of the sample rests with the top ten. In the ViraFEST assay, PBMC were stimulated with viral peptide pools, and TCR sequencing was then used to find antigen-specific CD4+ T cell clonotypes based on their expansion. After roughly 11 days of culture, CD4+ T cells were isolated with the EasySep CD4+ T cell isolation kit. Participants received two doses of either the BNT162b2 or the mRNA-1273 mRNA SARS-CoV-2 vaccine.

The sample here was CD4+ T cells from PBMCs cultured with HCoV-229E spike peptides, taken after COVID-19 vaccination. The meaning of the sample's cell subset or site label: HCoV-229E spike overlapping peptide pool stimulation. The receptors were gathered from a human donor who received a COVID-19 vaccine.

The V call is TRBV3-1 (or the pseudogene TRBV3-2), the J call TRBJ1-2; D is ambiguous. Germline CDR1 and CDR2: LGHDT and YNNKEL (reference sequence). Trimming shortened V by 0 bases and J by 4 bases, and 9 bases separated the two germline ends. The CDR3 contains 14 residues. Written as DNA, the CDR3 is TGTGCCAGCAGCCAAGATGGAGAACCCTATGGCTACACCTTC. Its protein is CASSQDGEPYGYTF.

This clone has just one count. This sequence joins TRBV4-1 and TRBJ1-6, with D unclear. The CDR3 is 12 residues long. Trimming shortened V by 0 bases and J by 10 bases, and 4 bases separated the two germline ends. Germline V gives CDR1 MGHRA, CDR2 YSYEKL. Here the CDR3 reads CASSQDWSPLHF. The CDR3 DNA sequence: TGCGCCAGCAGCCAAGATTGGTCACCCCTCCACTTT.

The chain carries TRBV6-1 and TRBJ2-2; D is unclear. V dropped 3 bases and J dropped 16 bases, with 9 bases sitting between them. The CDR3 length is 10 residues. Germline assignment: CDR1 MNHNS and CDR2 SASEGT. CDR3 bases: TGTGCCAGCAGTGAGATACTAAGGTTTTTT. Amino acid sequence: CASSEILRFF.

The table lists this clone with a few counts. This chain links TRBV7-9 with TRBJ2-7; 14 bases are shared with TRBD2. This CDR3 is 16 amino acids long. Germline values: CDR1 SEHNR, CDR2 FQNEAQ (reference sequence). V shed 5 bases, J shed 3 bases, and the junction held 6 bases outside the gene matches. Here the CDR3 reads CASSPRLAGGNYEQYF. The CDR3 DNA reads as TGTGCCAGCAGCCCCAGACTAGCGGGAGGGAACTACGAGCAGTACTTC.

This clone was seen a few times. V and J are TRBV3-1 (or the pseudogene TRBV3-2) and TRBJ2-2; TRBD1 matches 7 bases. CDR3 length: 15 amino acids. Germline loops: CDR1 LGHDT, CDR2 YNNKEL (reference sequence). The trim removed 5 bases at V and 1 base at J, leaving 4 bases unmatched. The CDR3 region is CASSNRDRNTGELFF. CDR3 bases: TGTGCCAGCAGCAACCGGGACAGGAACACCGGGGAGCTGTTTTTT.

The gene calls are TRBV7-6 and TRBJ2-1, with TRBD2 identical over 9 bases. The CDR3 runs to 17 residues. J lost 9 bases, V lost 1 base, and 13 bases had no gene match. Germline V gives CDR1 SGHVS, CDR2 FNYEAQ. The CDR3 reads CASSLGAGAGGQSEQFF. DNA for the CDR3: TGTGCCAGCAGCTTAGGAGCCGGGGCGGGGGGGCAGAGTGAGCAGTTCTTC.

This clone was recorded only once. The chain employs TRBV15 and TRBJ1-4; D call uncertain. Germline CDR1 LNHNV, CDR2 YYDKDF (reference sequence). The CDR3 length is 13 residues. Trimming took 5 bases from V and 7 from J, leaving 11 bases between them. CDR3 sequence reads: CATSPRFGEKLFF. CDR3 nucleotide sequence: TGTGCCACCAGCCCGCGGTTTGGTGAAAAACTGTTTTTT.

The table lists this clone with a count of one. The rearrangement joins TRBV7-8 to TRBJ2-1, with 7 bases aligning to TRBD1. Germline V gives CDR1 SGHVS, CDR2 FQNEAQ. The junction had 20 bases not matched to a gene; V was cut back by 4 bases and J by 5 bases. This CDR3 is 19 amino acids long. The CDR3 DNA reads TGTGCCAGCAGCTCGCCGGGACAGCAGTGGTACAGGTCGGACAATGAGCAGTTCTTC. Its translation is CASSSPGQQWYRSDNEQFF.

The chain joins TRBV6-5 to TRBJ1-3; perhaps TRBD1 as D (5 bases). Germline CDR1 and CDR2: MNHEY and SVGAGI. The CDR3 totals 13 residues. V dropped 6 bases and J dropped 8 bases, with 14 bases sitting between them. The CDR3 protein is CASSPLRVDTIYF. Here the CDR3 DNA reads TGTGCCAGCAGCCCCCTCAGGGTTGACACCATATATTTT.

This rearrangement joins TRBV27 to TRBJ1-5, with a possible D match to TRBD1 (6 bases). V was cut by 6 bases and J by 5 bases, with 17 bases left in between. This CDR3 is 15 amino acids long. The V gene's germline CDR1 is MNHEY and CDR2 SMNVEV (reference sequence). CDR3 DNA: TGTGCCAGCAGATCCCTACAGGGCCCCTATCAGCCCCAGCATTTT. Translated, it gives CASRSLQGPYQPQHF.

In nucleotides, the CDR3 is TGTGCCAGCAGTTACTCGGGAGGCTCCTACGAGCAGTACTTC. This encodes CASSYSGGSYEQYF. The rearrangement links TRBV6-5 to TRBJ2-7, with a tentative D call TRBD2 (6 bases). The germline CDR1 and CDR2 sequences are MNHEY and SVGAGI. The CDR3 runs to 14 residues. Trimming left V 0 bases short and J 0 bases short, with 6 bases between.

There are a few counts of this clone. This chain uses TRBV5-1 with TRBJ1-3; D is perhaps TRBD1 (6 bases). This CDR3 comprises 16 residues. Trimming shortened V by 4 bases and J by 0 bases, and 14 bases separated the two germline ends. The germline gives CDR1 SGHRS, CDR2 YFSETQ. The CDR3 protein is CASSTGGQSSGNTIYF. DNA for the CDR3: TGCGCCAGCAGCACCGGGGGGCAAAGCTCTGGAAACACCATATATTTT.

In its sample, this clone was seen once. This rearrangement joins TRBV6-5 to TRBJ1-3; D may be TRBD1 (5 bases). V was trimmed by 5 bases and J by 1 base, leaving 12 bases between them. Germline V CDR1 and CDR2: MNHEY, SVGAGI. This CDR3 comprises 15 residues. The chain's CDR3 is CASSPHGGSGNTIYF. In DNA, the CDR3 is TGTGCCAGCAGTCCCCACGGGGGGTCTGGAAACACCATATATTTT.

This chain joins TRBV19 and TRBJ2-5; 8 nucleotides align to TRBD2. CDR1 and CDR2 (germline): LNHDA, SQIVND (reference sequence). The junction had 4 bases not matched to a gene; V was cut back by 9 bases and J by 1 base. The CDR3 covers 13 residues. DNA of the CDR3: TGTGCCAGCCGACGGGGGGGCCAAGAGACCCAGTACTTC. Its translation is CASRRGGQETQYF.